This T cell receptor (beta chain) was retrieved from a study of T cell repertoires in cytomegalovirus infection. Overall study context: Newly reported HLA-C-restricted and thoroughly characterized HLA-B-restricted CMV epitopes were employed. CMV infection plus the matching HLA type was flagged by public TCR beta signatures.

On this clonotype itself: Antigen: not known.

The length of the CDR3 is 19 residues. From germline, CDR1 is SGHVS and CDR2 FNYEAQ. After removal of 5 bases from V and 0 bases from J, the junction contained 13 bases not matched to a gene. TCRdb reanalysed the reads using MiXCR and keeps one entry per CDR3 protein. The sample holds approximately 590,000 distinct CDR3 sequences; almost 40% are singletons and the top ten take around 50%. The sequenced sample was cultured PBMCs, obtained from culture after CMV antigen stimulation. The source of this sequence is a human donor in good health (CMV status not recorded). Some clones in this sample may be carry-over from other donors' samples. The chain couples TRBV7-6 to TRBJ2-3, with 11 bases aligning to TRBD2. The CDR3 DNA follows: TGTGCCAGCAGCCCCCCCTGGGCTAGCGGGGGGACGAGCACAGATACGCAGTATTTT. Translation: CASSPPWASGGTSTDTQYF.